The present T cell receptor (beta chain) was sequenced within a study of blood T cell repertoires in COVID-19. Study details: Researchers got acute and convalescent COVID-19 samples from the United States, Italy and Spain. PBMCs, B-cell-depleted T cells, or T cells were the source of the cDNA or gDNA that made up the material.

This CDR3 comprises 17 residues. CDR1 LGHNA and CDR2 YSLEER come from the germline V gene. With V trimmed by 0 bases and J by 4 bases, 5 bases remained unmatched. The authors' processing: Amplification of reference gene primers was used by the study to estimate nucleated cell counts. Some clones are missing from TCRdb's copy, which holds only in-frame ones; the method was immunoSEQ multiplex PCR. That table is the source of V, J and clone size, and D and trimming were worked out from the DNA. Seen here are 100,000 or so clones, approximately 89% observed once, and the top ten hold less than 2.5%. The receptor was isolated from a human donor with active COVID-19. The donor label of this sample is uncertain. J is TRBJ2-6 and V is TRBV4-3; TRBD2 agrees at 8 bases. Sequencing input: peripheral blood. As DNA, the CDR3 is TGCGCCAGCAGCCAAGACGGGGGGGCCTCCGGGGCCAACGTCCTGACTTTC. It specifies CASSQDGGASGANVLTF.